Each of the 23 T cell receptor beta chains below was sequenced from the same sample in a study of T-cell memory formation after mild COVID-19. From the 5' RACE reads, TCRdb called clonotypes with MiXCR, one entry per CDR3 protein. The sample records approximately 240,000 distinct CDR3 sequences, roughly 15% being singletons. The sequencing input was PBMCs or a T cell subset sorted from them (not recorded which). These receptors were obtained from a man younger than 35 who had mild COVID-19 (a few samples of this study predate the infection). Cell type and time point are not known.

The rearrangement uses TRBV6-2 or TRBV6-3 and TRBJ2-2, with D unresolved. CDR1 and CDR2 (germline): MNHEY, SVGEGT. The CDR3 runs to 14 residues. The V end lost 1 base, the J end lost 6 bases, and 9 bases lay between the germline ends. CDR3 bases: TGTGCCAGCAGTTACTGGTCCTTCGCCGGGGAGCTGTTTTTT. This gives the protein CASSYWSFAGELFF.

About this clonotype: One junction end does not reproduce the germline sequence, and a read error may be involved. The chain has TRBV7-7 and TRBJ1-3; D gene uncertain. The CDR3 is 16 residues long. Germline assignment: CDR1 SSHAT and CDR2 FNYEAQ (reference sequence). CDR3 amino acids: CASSPAPGSSGNTIYF. The CDR3 DNA reads as TGTGCTAGCAGCCCCGCCCCCGGGAGCTCTGGAAACACCATATATTTT.

DNA for the CDR3: TGTGCCAGCAGCTTAGTCTCAGGGGATGAGCAGTTCTTC. Residues: CASSLVSGDEQFF. The chain employs TRBV7-8 and TRBJ2-1; tentative D call: TRBD1 (6 bases). The V end lost 1 base, the J end lost 8 bases, and 9 bases lay between the germline ends. Germline loops: CDR1 SGHVS, CDR2 FQNEAQ. This CDR3 is built from 13 residues.

This clonotype has just a few counts. The junction and the germline gene differ at one end; a read error may be behind it. The rearrangement uses TRBV3-1 and TRBJ1-1; no clear D gene. The CDR3 extends over 12 amino acids. The germline gives CDR1 LGHDT, CDR2 YNNKEL (reference sequence). CDR3 in amino acids: CASRQVGTEAFF. The CDR3 DNA follows: TGTGCCAGCAGACAAGTCGGGACTGAAGCTTTCTTT. Full variable domain (rest looked up from reference TRBV3-1 and TRBJ1-1): DTAVSQTPKYLVTQMGNDKSIKCEQNLGHDTMYWYKQDSKKFLKIMFSYNNKELIINETVPNRFSPKSPDKAHLNLHINSLELGDSAVYFCASRQVGTEAFFGQGTRLTVV.

This clonotype was observed a single time. The chain is built from TRBV20-1 and TRBJ1-5; D gene unclear. The CDR3 covers 13 residues. The germline V gene has CDR1 DFQATT and CDR2 SNEGSKA (reference sequence). Trimming pared 1 base from V and 3 bases from J, leaving 7 bases between. The CDR3 DNA is TGCAGTGCTAGAGTATGGGTCAATCAGCCCCAGCATTTT. Residues: CSARVWVNQPQHF.

This clonotype was found once. The chain couples TRBV5-4 to TRBJ1-4; TRBD1 matches 8 bases. Germline-derived CDR1 and CDR2 are SGHNT and YYREEE (reference sequence). The length of the CDR3 is 15 residues. V lost 5 bases, J lost 7 bases, and 10 bases stayed unmatched. CDR3: CASRNQGADGEKLFF. DNA of the CDR3: TGTGCCAGCAGAAATCAGGGGGCGGATGGTGAAAAACTGTTTTTT.

This clonotype was recorded at least ten times. The gene calls are TRBV7-2 and TRBJ2-7, with D uncertain. Trimming pared 1 base from V and 3 bases from J, leaving 16 bases between. Germline-derived CDR1 and CDR2 are SGHTA and FQGNSA. This CDR3 is built from 16 residues. The CDR3, as DNA: TGTGCCAGCAGCTTAGTAGGTAACAGTGGGGACTACGAGCAGTACTTC. Translating it yields CASSLVGNSGDYEQYF. Combining the CDR3 with reference TRBV7-2 and TRBJ2-7 gives the whole variable domain GAGVSQSPSNKVTEKGKDVELRCDPISGHTALYWYRQSLGQGLEFLIYFQGNSAPDKSGLPSDRFSAERTGGSVSTLTIQRTQQEDSAVYLCASSLVGNSGDYEQYFGPGTRLTVT.

This clonotype was recorded a few times. V gene TRBV9 combines with J gene TRBJ1-3, with a possible D match to TRBD1 (5 bases). Trimming shortened V by 3 bases and J by 8 bases, and 12 bases separated the two germline ends. The CDR3 extends over 13 amino acids. Germline V gene sequence: CDR1 SGDLS, CDR2 YYNGEE. The CDR3: CASSAGTEDTIYF. The CDR3 DNA follows: TGTGCCAGCAGCGCCGGGACTGAGGACACCATATATTTT.

The rearrangement uses TRBV7-2 and TRBJ2-3; 9 positions match TRBD2. CDR3 length: 17 residues. The germline V gene has CDR1 SGHTA and CDR2 FQGNSA. V dropped 0 bases and J dropped 2; count of bases not matched to a gene: 6. The CDR3 DNA sequence: TGTGCCAGCAGCTTAGCGTATCTAGCGGGAAACACAGATACGCAGTATTTT. This translates into CASSLAYLAGNTDTQYF.

This clonotype was seen a handful of times. J is TRBJ2-2 and V is TRBV20-1; TRBD2 matches 9 bases. Trimming took 3 bases from V and 6 from J; bases not matched to a gene: 8. The CDR3 totals 15 residues. The germline V gene has CDR1 DFQATT and CDR2 SNEGSKA (reference sequence). DNA for the CDR3: TGCAGTGCTAGGAAAGCGGGGGGTTCAGCCGGGGAGCTGTTTTTT. Its translation: CSARKAGGSAGELFF.

The chain couples TRBV9 to TRBJ2-3; maybe TRBD2 (5 bases). The V and J ends lost 2 bases and 9 bases respectively, with 13 bases between them. Per the germline V gene, CDR1 is SGDLS and CDR2 is YYNGEE. This CDR3 spans 13 amino acids. DNA of the CDR3: TGTGCCAGCAGCGTGCAATCCGGGGTGACGCAGTATTTT. This codes for CASSVQSGVTQYF.

This clonotype was seen a few times. The chain recombines TRBV6-1 with TRBJ2-2; D not certain. V was cut by 4 bases and J by 1 base, with 4 bases left in between. The CDR3 is made up of 13 amino acids. Germline V CDR1 and CDR2: MNHNS, SASEGT. CDR3 in amino acids: CASSAENTGELFF. The CDR3, as DNA: TGTGCCAGCAGTGCGGAGAACACCGGGGAGCTGTTTTTT.

This clonotype was counted ten times or more. The rearrangement uses TRBV4-1 and TRBJ1-2; D remains ambiguous. Germline loops: CDR1 MGHRA, CDR2 YSYEKL. This CDR3 spans 15 amino acids. The V end lost 0 bases, the J end lost 4 bases, and 12 bases lay between the germline ends. In DNA form, the CDR3 reads TGCGCCAGCAGCCAAGAAGGCCGCGCGCGCTATGGCTACACCTTC. Amino acid sequence: CASSQEGRARYGYTF.

There are a few counts of this clonotype. V and J are TRBV12-3 or TRBV12-4 and TRBJ2-1, with TRBD2 matching 12 bases. Trimming at V came to 4 bases and at J to 8 bases, leaving 12 bases not matched to a gene. The length of the CDR3 is 17 residues. This chain's CDR3 is CASSWSSSGGAIYEQFF. Here the CDR3 DNA reads TGTGCCAGCAGTTGGAGCTCTAGCGGGGGGGCTATATATGAGCAGTTCTTC.

V usage is TRBV19 and J usage is TRBJ2-7, with D perhaps matching TRBD2 (5 bases). Per germline, CDR1 LNHDA and CDR2 SQIVND (reference sequence). CDR3 length: 14 residues. The CDR3 protein is CALKVDKRTYEHYV. The CDR3 DNA reads as TGTGCCTTGAAGGTAGACAAGCGGACCTACGAGCACTACGTC.

The CDR3, as DNA: TGCAGTGCTAGGACCGGGGGCCTTGATACGCAGTATTTT. Protein product: CSARTGGLDTQYF. This chain connects TRBV20-1 to TRBJ2-3; tentatively, D is TRBD1 or TRBD2 (6 bases each). CDR1 and CDR2 (germline): DFQATT, SNEGSKA (reference sequence). The germline V and J ends were trimmed by 3 bases and 6 bases, with 13 bases remaining between them. The CDR3 length is 13 residues.

This chain joins TRBV6-5 and TRBJ2-1; D gene unclear. V lost 0 bases and J lost 4, with 7 bases in between. The CDR3 is made up of 14 amino acids. In germline, CDR1 is MNHEY, CDR2 SVGAGI. The CDR3 loop reads CASSYSAGYNEQFF. The CDR3 bases are TGTGCCAGCAGTTACTCGGCAGGTTACAATGAGCAGTTCTTC.

This clonotype was seen once. This chain joins TRBV15 and TRBJ1-1; no definite D call. The CDR3 covers 13 residues. V gave up 0 bases and J gave up 5 bases, with 7 bases separating them. Germline-derived CDR1 and CDR2 are LNHNV and YYDKDF (reference sequence). This CDR3 is CATSREEGTEAFF. The CDR3, as DNA: TGTGCCACCAGCAGAGAGGAGGGAACTGAAGCTTTCTTT.

This clonotype was seen a handful of times. The chain joins TRBV7-9 to TRBJ1-2, with D hard to call. This CDR3 comprises 15 residues. V lost 3 bases and J 2 bases, leaving 13 bases between the germline ends. Germline CDR1 is SEHNR and CDR2 is FQNEAQ (reference sequence). In nucleotides, the CDR3 is TGTGCCAGCAGCTTGGGCCACCAGCAAAACTATGGCTACACCTTC. Translating it yields CASSLGHQQNYGYTF.

The gene calls are TRBV12-3 or TRBV12-4 and TRBJ1-1; D is perhaps TRBD1 (5 bases). V lost 3 bases to trimming and J lost 0 bases, with 8 bases between them. This CDR3 contains 14 residues. Written as DNA, the CDR3 is TGTGCCAGCAGTTTCGGGGGGGTGAACACTGAAGCTTTCTTT. This sequence encodes CASSFGGVNTEAFF.

This clonotype was observed a handful of times. The genes are TRBV6-2 or TRBV6-3 and TRBJ2-3; TRBD1 matches 8 bases. This CDR3 has 14 residues. V lost 2 bases to trimming and J lost 4 bases; unmatched junction nucleotides: 2. Germline V CDR1 and CDR2: MNHEY, SVGEGT. The DNA for the CDR3 is TGTGCCAGCAGTTACACAGGGGGAGCAGATACGCAGTATTTT. Translating it yields CASSYTGGADTQYF.

This clonotype has only a few counts. The CDR3 sequence is CASSWGQFNEQFF. The CDR3 nucleotides read TGCGCCAGCAGCTGGGGACAGTTCAATGAGCAGTTCTTC. The chain combines TRBV5-1 with TRBJ2-1; 7 positions agree with TRBD1. The CDR3 length is 13 residues. V lost 3 bases and J lost 6; bases outside the gene matches: 3. Germline CDR1 and CDR2: SGHRS and YFSETQ. Filled out from reference TRBV5-1 and TRBJ2-1, the complete variable domain reads KAGVTQTPRYLIKTRGQQVTLSCSPISGHRSVSWYQQTPGQGLQFLFEYFSETQRNKGNFPGRFSGRQFSNSRSEMNVSTLELGDSALYLCASSWGQFNEQFFGPGTRLTVL.

The gene calls are TRBV7-9 and TRBJ2-7; 9 bases match TRBD1. Per the germline V gene, CDR1 is SEHNR and CDR2 is FQNEAQ (reference sequence). There are 15 residues in the CDR3. With 3 bases clipped from V and 4 bases from J, the junction kept 7 bases outside the gene matches. The CDR3: CASSFAGDRAYEQYV. In DNA, the CDR3 is TGTGCCAGCAGCTTCGCTGGGGACAGGGCTTACGAGCAGTACGTC.